This T cell receptor beta chain was sequenced in a study of technical replicates of blood from several donors. The protocol was immunoSEQ multiplex PCR, while the TCRdb copy is restricted to in-frame clones and leaves out a portion. The sample holds just under 100,000 clones, 95% seen once. The CDR3 covers 13 residues. V was clipped by 3 bases and J by 7 bases, with 13 bases between them. Germline assignment: CDR1 MNHEY and CDR2 SMNVEV (reference sequence). Sequences were obtained from T cells isolated from PBMCs. The receptor's source is a human donor in good health. This chain joins TRBV27 and TRBJ2-7, with D maybe TRBD1 (6 bases). This CDR3 reads CASSFEPRGEQYF. The CDR3 DNA is TGTGCCAGCAGTTTTGAGCCCAGGGGAGAGCAGTACTTC.